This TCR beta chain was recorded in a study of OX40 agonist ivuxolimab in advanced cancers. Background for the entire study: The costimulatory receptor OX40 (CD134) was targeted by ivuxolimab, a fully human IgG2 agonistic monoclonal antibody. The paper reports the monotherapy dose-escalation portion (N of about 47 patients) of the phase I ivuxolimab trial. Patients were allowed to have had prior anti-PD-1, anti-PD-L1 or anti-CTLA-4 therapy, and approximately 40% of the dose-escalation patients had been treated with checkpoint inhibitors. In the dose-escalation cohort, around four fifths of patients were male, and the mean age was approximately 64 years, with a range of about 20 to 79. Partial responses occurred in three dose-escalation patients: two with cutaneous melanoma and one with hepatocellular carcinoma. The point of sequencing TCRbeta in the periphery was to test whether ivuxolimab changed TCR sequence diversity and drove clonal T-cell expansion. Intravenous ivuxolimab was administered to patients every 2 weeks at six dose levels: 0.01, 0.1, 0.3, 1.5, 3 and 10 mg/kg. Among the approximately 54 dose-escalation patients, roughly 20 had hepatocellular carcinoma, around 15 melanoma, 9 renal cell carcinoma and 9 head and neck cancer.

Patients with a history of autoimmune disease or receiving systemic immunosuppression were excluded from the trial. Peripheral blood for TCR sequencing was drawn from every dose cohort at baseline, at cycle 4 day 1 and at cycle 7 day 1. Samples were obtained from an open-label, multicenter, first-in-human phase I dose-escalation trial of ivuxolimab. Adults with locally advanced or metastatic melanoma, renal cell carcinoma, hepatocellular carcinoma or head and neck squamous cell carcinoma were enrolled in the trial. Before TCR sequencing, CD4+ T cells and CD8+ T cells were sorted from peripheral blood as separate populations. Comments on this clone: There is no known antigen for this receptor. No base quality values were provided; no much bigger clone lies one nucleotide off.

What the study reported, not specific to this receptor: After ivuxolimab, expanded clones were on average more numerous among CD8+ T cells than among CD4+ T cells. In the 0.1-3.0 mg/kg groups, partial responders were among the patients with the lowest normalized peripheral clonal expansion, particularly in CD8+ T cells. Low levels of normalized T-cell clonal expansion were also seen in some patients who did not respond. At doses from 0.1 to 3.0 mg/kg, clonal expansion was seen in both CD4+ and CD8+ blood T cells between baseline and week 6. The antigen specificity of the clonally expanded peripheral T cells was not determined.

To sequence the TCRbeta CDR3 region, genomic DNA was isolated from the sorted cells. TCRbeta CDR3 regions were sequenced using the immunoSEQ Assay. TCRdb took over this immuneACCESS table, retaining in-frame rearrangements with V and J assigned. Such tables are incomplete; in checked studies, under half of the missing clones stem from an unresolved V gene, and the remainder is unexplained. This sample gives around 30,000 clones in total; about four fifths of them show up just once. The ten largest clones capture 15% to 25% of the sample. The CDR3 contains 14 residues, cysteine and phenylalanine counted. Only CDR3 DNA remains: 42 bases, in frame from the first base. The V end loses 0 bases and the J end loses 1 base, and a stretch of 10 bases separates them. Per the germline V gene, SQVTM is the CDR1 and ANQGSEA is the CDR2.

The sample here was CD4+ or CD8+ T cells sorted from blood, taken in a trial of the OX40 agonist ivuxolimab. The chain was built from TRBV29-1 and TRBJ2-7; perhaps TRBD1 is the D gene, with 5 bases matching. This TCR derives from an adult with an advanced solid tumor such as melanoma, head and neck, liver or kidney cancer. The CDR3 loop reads CSVEDGQGSYEQYF. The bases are TGCAGCGTTGAAGATGGGCAGGGATCCTACGAGCAGTACTTC.